A single sample gave rise to the 10 T cell receptor beta chains below, sequenced in a study of T cell responses to AZD1222 COVID-19 vaccine. TCRdb's table, derived via immunoSEQ multiplex PCR, lists solely in-frame clones and lacks some. The sample contains about 140,000 clones, about 90% of which appear only once. Sample: peripheral blood, taken 28 days after the second AZD1222 dose. Receptors were obtained from an adult who received the AZD1222 COVID-19 vaccine.

The chain recombines TRBV19 with TRBJ1-2; a possible D gene is TRBD1 (5 bases). Trimming removed 1 base at V and 4 bases at J, with 13 bases between. CDR3 length: 15 amino acids. Germline lookup yields CDR1 LNHDA and CDR2 SQIVND (reference sequence). In nucleotides, the CDR3 is TGTGCCAGTAGTATAGTAGGGTATGGGGCCTATGGCTACACCTTC. Its protein is CASSIVGYGAYGYTF.

This chain uses TRBV28 with TRBJ2-7; either TRBD1 or TRBD2 may fit D (5 bases each). The V end lost 6 bases, the J end lost 0 bases, and 12 bases lay between the germline ends. The CDR3 runs to 14 residues. The germline V gene has CDR1 MDHEN and CDR2 SYDVKM. The CDR3 is CASRGDPSSYEQYF. In nucleotides, the CDR3 is TGTGCCAGCAGGGGGGACCCAAGCTCCTACGAGCAGTACTTC. The entire variable domain, with the rest obtained from reference TRBV28 and TRBJ2-7, is as follows: DVKVTQSSRYLVKRTGEKVFLECVQDMDHENMFWYRQDPGLGLRLIYFSYDVKMKEKGDIPEGYSVSREKKERFSLILESASTNQTSMYLCASRGDPSSYEQYFGPGTRLTVT.

The chain combines TRBV18 with TRBJ2-2; unclear D gene. There are 16 residues in the CDR3. V lost 3 bases and J lost 0, with 11 bases in between. Germline values: CDR1 KGHSH, CDR2 LQKENI. CDR3 nucleotides: TGTGCCAGCTCACCTCTAGGGCCTGCGAACACCGGGGAGCTGTTTTTT. Protein product: CASSPLGPANTGELFF.

A single count supports this clone. The chain recombines TRBV11-3 with TRBJ2-1; 16 bases match TRBD2. The germline CDR1 and CDR2 sequences are SGHNT and YENEEA. V shed 5 bases, J shed 7 bases, and the junction held 5 bases outside the gene matches. The CDR3 spans 16 residues. CDR3 in DNA: TGTGCCAGCAGCGGGACTAGCGGGAGGGCAAAAAATGAGCAGTTCTTC. As protein: CASSGTSGRAKNEQFF.

The chain has TRBV5-1 and TRBJ1-3; 11 bases are shared with TRBD1. The CDR3 consists of 16 residues. Germline loops: CDR1 SGHRS, CDR2 YFSETQ. Losses at the gene ends were 4 bases for V and 3 bases for J; bases not matched to a gene: 6. CDR3 region: CASSARTGGSGNTIYF. DNA of the CDR3: TGCGCCAGCAGCGCACGGACAGGGGGCAGTGGAAACACCATATATTTT.

The rearrangement joins TRBV20-1 to TRBJ1-6; TRBD1 matches 10 bases. From germline, CDR1 is DFQATT and CDR2 SNEGSKA (reference sequence). CDR3 length equals 14 residues. V was pared by 3 bases and J by 9 bases, with 5 bases of the junction left unmatched. As DNA, the CDR3 is TGCAGTGCTAGTCCCGGGACAGGGGTTTCACCCCTCCACTTT. It translates to CSASPGTGVSPLHF.

CDR3 sequence: CASSHGQESLEQYF. In DNA, the CDR3 is TGCGCCAGCAGCCACGGACAGGAAAGTCTCGAGCAGTACTTC. The chain has TRBV5-1 and TRBJ2-7, with 7 bases lining up with TRBD1. CDR3 length equals 14 residues. Germline CDR1 reads SGHRS; CDR2 reads YFSETQ. The ends lost 4 bases at V and 6 bases at J; junction bases unmatched: 10.

V and J are TRBV28 and TRBJ1-5; 7 bases match TRBD1. This CDR3 is 17 amino acids long. Per germline, CDR1 MDHEN and CDR2 SYDVKM. With V trimmed by 6 bases and J by 3 bases, 14 bases remained unmatched. The CDR3 reads CASSLLTGKKSNQPQHF. As DNA, the CDR3 is TGTGCCAGCAGCCTTTTGACAGGGAAGAAGTCCAATCAGCCCCAGCATTTT.

This chain links TRBV30 with TRBJ2-1; 8 bases align to TRBD1. V was pared by 3 bases and J by 0 bases, with 4 bases of the junction left unmatched. CDR1 and CDR2 from the germline V gene are GTSNPN and SVGIG (reference sequence). The CDR3 has 15 amino acids. DNA for the CDR3: TGTGCCTGGAGGCAGGGGGCAAGCTCCTACAATGAGCAGTTCTTC. Amino acids: CAWRQGASSYNEQFF.

This chain joins TRBV10-3 and TRBJ1-3; D remains ambiguous. Looked up from germline, CDR1 is ENHRY and CDR2 is SYGVKD. V was trimmed by 8 bases and J by 1 base, leaving 15 bases between them. The CDR3 extends over 15 amino acids. For the CDR3, the DNA is TGTGCCATCTTTGGTGAGGGTCCTTCTGGAAACACCATATATTTT. Translating gives CAIFGEGPSGNTIYF.